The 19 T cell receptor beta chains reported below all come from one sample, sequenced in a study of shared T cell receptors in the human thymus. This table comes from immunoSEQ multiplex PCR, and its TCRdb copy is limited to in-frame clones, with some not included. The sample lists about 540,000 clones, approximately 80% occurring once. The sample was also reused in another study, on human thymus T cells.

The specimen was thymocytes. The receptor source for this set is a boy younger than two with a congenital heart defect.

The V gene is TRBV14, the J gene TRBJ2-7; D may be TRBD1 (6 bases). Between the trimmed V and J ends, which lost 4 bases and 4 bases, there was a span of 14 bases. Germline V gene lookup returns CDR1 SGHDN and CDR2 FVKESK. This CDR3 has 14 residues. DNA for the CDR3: TGTGCCAGCAGCCCCGGCAGGGGTAAGTACGAGCAGTACTTC. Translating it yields CASSPGRGKYEQYF.

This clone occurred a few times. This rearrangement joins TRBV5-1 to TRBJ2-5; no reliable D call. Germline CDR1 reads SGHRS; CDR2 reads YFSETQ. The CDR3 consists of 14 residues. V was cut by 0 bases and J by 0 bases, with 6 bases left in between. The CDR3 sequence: CASSLGPYQETQYF. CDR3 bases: TGCGCCAGCAGCTTGGGGCCGTACCAAGAGACCCAGTACTTC.

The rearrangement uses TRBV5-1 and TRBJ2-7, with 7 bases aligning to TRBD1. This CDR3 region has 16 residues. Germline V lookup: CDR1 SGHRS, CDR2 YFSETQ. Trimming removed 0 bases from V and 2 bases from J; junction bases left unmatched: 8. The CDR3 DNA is TGCGCCAGCAGCTTGGGCGAGGGGACAGTCGCCTACGAGCAGTACTTC. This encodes CASSLGEGTVAYEQYF.

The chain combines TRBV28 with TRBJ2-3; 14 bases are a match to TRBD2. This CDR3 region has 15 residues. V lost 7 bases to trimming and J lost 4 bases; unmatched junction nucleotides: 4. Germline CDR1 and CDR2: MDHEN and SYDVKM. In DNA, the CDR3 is TGTGCCAGCACCGGACTAGCGGGAGGCGCAGATACGCAGTATTTT. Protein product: CASTGLAGGADTQYF.

This CDR3 is CASSVAPAVGTEAFF. DNA for the CDR3: TGTGCCAGCAGCGTAGCCCCAGCGGTCGGCACTGAAGCTTTCTTT. V and J are TRBV9 and TRBJ1-1; D gene unclear. V was pared by 0 bases and J by 4 bases, with 13 bases between. The CDR3 spans 15 residues. CDR1 is SGDLS and CDR2 is YYNGEE in the germline V gene.

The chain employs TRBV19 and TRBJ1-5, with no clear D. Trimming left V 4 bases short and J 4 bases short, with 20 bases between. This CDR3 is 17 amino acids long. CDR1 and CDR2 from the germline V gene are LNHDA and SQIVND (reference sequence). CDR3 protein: CASSRKGKHGLNQPQHF. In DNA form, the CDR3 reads TGTGCCAGTAGTAGAAAGGGAAAACACGGACTGAATCAGCCCCAGCATTTT. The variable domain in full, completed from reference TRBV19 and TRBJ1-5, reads DGGITQSPKYLFRKEGQNVTLSCEQNLNHDAMYWYRQDPGQGLRLIYYSQIVNDFQKGDIAEGYSVSREKKESFPLTVTSAQKNPTAFYLCASSRKGKHGLNQPQHFGDGTRLSIL.

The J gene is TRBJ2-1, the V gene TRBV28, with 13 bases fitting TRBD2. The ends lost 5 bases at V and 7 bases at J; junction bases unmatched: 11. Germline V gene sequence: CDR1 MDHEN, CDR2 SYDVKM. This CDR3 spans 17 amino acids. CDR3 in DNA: TGTGCCAGCAGTCGTCCACAGGGGACTAGCGGGAAAAATGAGCAGTTCTTC. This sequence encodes CASSRPQGTSGKNEQFF. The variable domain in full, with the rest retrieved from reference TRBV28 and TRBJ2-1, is DVKVTQSSRYLVKRTGEKVFLECVQDMDHENMFWYRQDPGLGLRLIYFSYDVKMKEKGDIPEGYSVSREKKERFSLILESASTNQTSMYLCASSRPQGTSGKNEQFFGPGTRLTVL.

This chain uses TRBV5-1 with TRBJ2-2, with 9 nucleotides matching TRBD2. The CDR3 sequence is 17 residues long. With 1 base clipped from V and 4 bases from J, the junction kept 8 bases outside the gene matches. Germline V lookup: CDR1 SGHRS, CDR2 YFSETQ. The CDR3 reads CASSLFETSGFTGELFF. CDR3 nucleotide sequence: TGCGCCAGCAGCTTGTTTGAGACTAGCGGTTTCACCGGGGAGCTGTTTTTT.

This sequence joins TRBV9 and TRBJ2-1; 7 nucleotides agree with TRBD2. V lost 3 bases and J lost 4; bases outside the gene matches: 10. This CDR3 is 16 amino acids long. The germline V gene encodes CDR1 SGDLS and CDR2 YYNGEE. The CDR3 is CASSGAGTKWYNEQFF. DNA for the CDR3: TGTGCCAGCAGCGGCGCCGGGACTAAGTGGTACAATGAGCAGTTCTTC.

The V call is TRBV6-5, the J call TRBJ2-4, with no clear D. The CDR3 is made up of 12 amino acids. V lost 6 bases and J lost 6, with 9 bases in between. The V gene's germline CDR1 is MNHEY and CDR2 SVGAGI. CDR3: CASSNSANIQYF. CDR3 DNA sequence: TGTGCCAGCAGCAACTCCGCAAACATTCAGTACTTC.

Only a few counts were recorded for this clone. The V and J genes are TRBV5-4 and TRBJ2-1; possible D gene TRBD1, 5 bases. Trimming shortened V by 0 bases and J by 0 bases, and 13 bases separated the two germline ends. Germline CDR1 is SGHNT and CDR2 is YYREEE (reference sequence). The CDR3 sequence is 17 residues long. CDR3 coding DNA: TGTGCCAGCAGCTTGGCTCGACAGTCTAGCTCCTACAATGAGCAGTTCTTC. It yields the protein CASSLARQSSSYNEQFF.

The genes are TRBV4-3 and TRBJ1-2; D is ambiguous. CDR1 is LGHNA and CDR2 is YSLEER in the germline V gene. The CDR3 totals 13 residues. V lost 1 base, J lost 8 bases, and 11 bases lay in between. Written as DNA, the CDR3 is TGCGCCAGCAGCCAAGCGGCGGGCGCGGGCTACACCTTC. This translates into CASSQAAGAGYTF.

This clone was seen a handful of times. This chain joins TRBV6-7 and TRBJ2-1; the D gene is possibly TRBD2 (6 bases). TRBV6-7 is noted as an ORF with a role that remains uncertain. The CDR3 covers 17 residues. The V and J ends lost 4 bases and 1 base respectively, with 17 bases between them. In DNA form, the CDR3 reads TGTGCCAGCAGTTGCTTGGGGGTGAGCGGGTCCTACAATGAGCAGTTCTTC. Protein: CASSCLGVSGSYNEQFF.

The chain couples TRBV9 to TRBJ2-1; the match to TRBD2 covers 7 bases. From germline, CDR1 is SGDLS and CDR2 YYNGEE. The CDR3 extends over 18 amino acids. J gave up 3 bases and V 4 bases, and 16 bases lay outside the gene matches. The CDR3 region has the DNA TGTGCCAGCAGCCACCCGGTTGGCGGGAGACCCTTCTACAATGAGCAGTTCTTC. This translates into CASSHPVGGRPFYNEQFF.

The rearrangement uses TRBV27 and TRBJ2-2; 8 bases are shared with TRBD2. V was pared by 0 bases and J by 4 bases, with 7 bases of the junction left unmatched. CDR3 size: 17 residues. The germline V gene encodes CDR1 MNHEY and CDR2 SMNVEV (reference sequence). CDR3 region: CASSLSWGREVTGELFF. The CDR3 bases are TGTGCCAGCAGTTTATCGTGGGGGCGGGAGGTCACCGGGGAGCTGTTTTTT.

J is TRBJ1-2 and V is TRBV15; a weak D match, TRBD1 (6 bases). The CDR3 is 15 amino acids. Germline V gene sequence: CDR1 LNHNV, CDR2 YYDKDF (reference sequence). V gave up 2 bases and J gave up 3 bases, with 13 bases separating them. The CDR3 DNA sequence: TGTGCCACCAGCAGACCTTCGCGACAGGACTATGGCTACACCTTC. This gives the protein CATSRPSRQDYGYTF.

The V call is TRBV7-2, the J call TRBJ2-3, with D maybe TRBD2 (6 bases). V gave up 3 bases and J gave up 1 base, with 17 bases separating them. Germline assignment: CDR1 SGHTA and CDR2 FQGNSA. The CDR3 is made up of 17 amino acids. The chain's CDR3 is CASSFSRDLRGTDTQYF. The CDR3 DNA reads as TGTGCCAGCAGCTTCTCGCGGGACTTAAGGGGCACAGATACGCAGTATTTT.

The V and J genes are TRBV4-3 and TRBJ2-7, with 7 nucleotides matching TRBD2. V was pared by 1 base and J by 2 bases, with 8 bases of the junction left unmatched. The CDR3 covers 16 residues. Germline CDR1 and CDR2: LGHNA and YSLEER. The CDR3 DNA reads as TGCGCCAGCAGCCAAGCTCCCCTAGCGGACCCCTACGAGCAGTACTTC. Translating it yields CASSQAPLADPYEQYF.

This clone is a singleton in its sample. This CDR3 reads CASSRPRTGNTEAFF. The DNA of the CDR3 is TGTGCCAGCAGCCGGCCCCGGACAGGGAACACTGAAGCTTTCTTT. The rearrangement joins TRBV5-6 to TRBJ1-1; 7 nucleotides agree with TRBD1. Germline V lookup: CDR1 SGHDT, CDR2 YYEEEE. The J segment lost 1 base and the V segment lost 4 bases, leaving 7 bases of the junction unmatched. This CDR3 has 15 residues.